The TCR beta chain under discussion was sequenced for a study of cytomegalovirus exposure and HLA in healthy donors. Study-wide results and limits: There were some public TCRs occurring in many donors, but most TCR sequences were rare.

The CDR3 extends over 16 amino acids. CDR1 SNHLY and CDR2 FYNNEI come from the germline V gene. V lost 6 bases, J lost 1 base, and 7 bases stayed unmatched. Sequencing was performed with immunoSEQ multiplex PCR; in TCRdb, only in-frame clones are kept and a portion is missing. This table holds around 190,000 clones, 86% found once. Remarks on this clone: Its cognate antigen is unknown.

This sequence originates from a woman aged 18-30 years in good health and CMV-seronegative. V usage is TRBV2 and J usage is TRBJ2-3, with 10 bases lining up with TRBD2. The specimen sequenced was PBMCs. The CDR3 DNA sequence: TGTGCCAGCAGCCCCCGACTAGCGGGCCGCACAGATACGCAGTATTTT. It specifies CASSPRLAGRTDTQYF.